One and the same sample provided the 17 T cell receptor beta chains below, sequenced in a study of cytomegalovirus exposure and HLA in healthy donors. Vbeta (60) and Jbeta (13) primers were used in the PCR. Produced via immunoSEQ multiplex PCR; TCRdb's table is partial and in-frame only. The table records roughly 100,000 clones, over 75% of them present only once. The sequenced sample was PBMCs. The receptor source for this set is a man in his 60s in good health and CMV-seronegative.

The chain carries TRBV13 and TRBJ1-2; 7 nucleotides match TRBD1. Trimming cost V 3 bases and J 0 bases; bases outside gene matches: 16. Per the germline V gene, CDR1 is PRHDT and CDR2 is FYEKMQ (reference sequence). The CDR3 runs 19 residues. The CDR3 nucleotides read TGTGCCAGCAGCTTTTTAGGGGGACAGCAGAGTAAAACTAACTATGGCTACACCTTC. Translation: CASSFLGGQQSKTNYGYTF.

This chain connects TRBV2 to TRBJ1-6; 11 nucleotides match TRBD1. The V and J ends lost 8 bases and 8 bases, in that order; junction bases with no gene match: 5. This CDR3 has 14 residues. Germline CDR1 SNHLY, CDR2 FYNNEI. The CDR3 here is CASSRDRGYSPLHF. CDR3 in DNA: TGTGCCAGCTCCCGGGACAGGGGGTATTCACCCCTCCACTTT.

J is TRBJ1-3 and V is TRBV30; 7 nucleotides line up with TRBD1. Unmatched junction bases numbered 7, after V lost 2 bases and J lost 0 bases. CDR3 size: 16 residues. The germline V gene has CDR1 GTSNPN and CDR2 SVGIG (reference sequence). The CDR3 loop reads CAWSSGTEGSGNTIYF. CDR3 nucleotide sequence: TGTGCCTGGAGTTCCGGGACAGAGGGCTCTGGAAACACCATATATTTT. The full variable domain, rest sourced from reference TRBV30 and TRBJ1-3, is SQTIHQWPATLVQPVGSPLSLECTVEGTSNPNLYWYRQAAGRGLQLLFYSVGIGQISSEVPQNLSASRPQDRQFILSSKKLLLSDSGFYLCAWSSGTEGSGNTIYFGEGSWLTVV.

The sample holds one count of this clone. The V gene is TRBV7-2, the J gene TRBJ1-6; D ambiguous. This CDR3 is 17 amino acids long. Germline-derived CDR1 and CDR2 are SGHTA and FQGNSA. Trimming took off 1 base at V and 0 bases at J, with 10 bases between the two ends. The CDR3 region has the DNA TGTGCCAGCAGCTTAGGTAAAGCCGGCTCCTATAATTCACCCCTCCACTTT. Protein sequence: CASSLGKAGSYNSPLHF.

This chain's CDR3 is CASSSRGQENGYTF. The CDR3 nucleotides are TGTGCCAGCAGTTCCCGCGGACAGGAGAATGGCTACACCTTC. The chain recombines TRBV27 with TRBJ1-2, with 7 positions matching TRBD1. The CDR3 runs to 14 residues. Unmatched junction bases numbered 8, after V lost 4 bases and J lost 6 bases. The V gene's germline CDR1 is MNHEY and CDR2 SMNVEV (reference sequence).

The rearrangement uses TRBV5-4 and TRBJ1-2; tentatively, D is TRBD1 (5 bases). Germline values: CDR1 SGHNT, CDR2 YYREEE (reference sequence). V lost 0 bases and J 7 bases, leaving 13 bases between the germline ends. The CDR3 totals 14 residues. The CDR3 DNA sequence: TGTGCCAGCAGCTTGGGACAGACATTGGGTGGCTACACCTTC. Translating it yields CASSLGQTLGGYTF.

This clone came up once. This chain uses TRBV10-2 with TRBJ2-7; weak D call: TRBD1 (6 bases). The V and J ends lost 6 bases and 4 bases respectively, with 16 bases between them. Per germline, CDR1 WSHSY and CDR2 SAAADI. The CDR3 consists of 14 residues. The CDR3 DNA follows: TGCGCCAGCAGGGACACAGGGTCCCCATACGAGCAGTACTTC. It encodes CASRDTGSPYEQYF.

The CDR3 DNA is TGTGCCAGCAGATACGGACAGGGAGAAGGTGGAGCTTTCTTT. This encodes CASRYGQGEGGAFF. The gene calls are TRBV5-4 and TRBJ1-1, with 8 bases matching TRBD1. This CDR3 comprises 14 residues. The germline V gene has CDR1 SGHNT and CDR2 YYREEE (reference sequence). V was clipped by 5 bases and J by 10 bases; unmatched bases: 13.

This clone appeared a single time. One end of the junction is discordant with germline, which a read error may explain. CDR3 nucleotide sequence: TGTGTCAGCAGCTACGGCGGACTGAGCTCTGGAAACACCATATATTTT. This translates into CVSSYGGLSSGNTIYF. This chain joins TRBV7-2 and TRBJ1-3; D is undetermined. Germline V CDR1 and CDR2: SGHTA, FQGNSA. The CDR3 has 16 amino acids.

V is TRBV19 and J is TRBJ1-5, with 8 bases fitting TRBD1. V gave up 1 base and J gave up 3 bases; unmatched junction bases: 5. Germline V gene data show CDR1 as LNHDA and CDR2 as SQIVND (reference sequence). The CDR3 loop spans 16 amino acids. DNA for the CDR3: TGTGCCAGTAGTATAGGCGGACAGGGCCACAATCAGCCCCAGCATTTT. Its translation is CASSIGGQGHNQPQHF.

This clone showed up just once. The chain carries TRBV29-1 and TRBJ2-1, with 7 bases matching TRBD1. CDR1 and CDR2 from the germline V gene are SQVTM and ANQGSEA. The length of the CDR3 is 13 residues. Trimming removed 8 bases from V and 5 bases from J; junction bases left unmatched: 9. CDR3 nucleotide sequence: TGCAGCCAAACCCGGGACAGTAACAATGAGCAGTTCTTC. This encodes CSQTRDSNNEQFF.

This clone has a handful of counts. V gene TRBV15 combines with J gene TRBJ1-1; a possible D gene is TRBD1 (6 bases). V lost 2 bases, J lost 5 bases, and 12 bases lay in between. The length of the CDR3 is 14 residues. Germline V gene sequence: CDR1 LNHNV, CDR2 YYDKDF (reference sequence). The CDR3 is CATSRQGIRTEAFF. DNA of the CDR3: TGTGCCACCAGCAGACAGGGGATACGGACTGAAGCTTTCTTT.

In this sample, this clone turned up a few times. The chain has TRBV2 and TRBJ2-2; possible D gene TRBD1, 5 bases. The germline V and J ends were trimmed by 2 bases and 0 bases, with 13 bases remaining between them. The CDR3 is 17 residues long. CDR1 is SNHLY, CDR2 FYNNEI, per germline. CDR3 coding DNA: TGTGCCAGCAGTGAAAGGGGTCACGAAACGAACACCGGGGAGCTGTTTTTT. This sequence encodes CASSERGHETNTGELFF.

The chain carries TRBV11-1 and TRBJ2-3; D is possibly TRBD2 (6 bases). The CDR3 spans 17 residues. V shed 5 bases and J shed 0 bases, with 18 bases lying between them. CDR1 and CDR2 from the germline V gene are SGHAT and FQDESV (reference sequence). This chain's CDR3 is CASSPSGLGRSTDTQYF. CDR3 coding DNA: TGTGCCAGCAGCCCATCGGGGCTAGGGAGGAGCACAGATACGCAGTATTTT.

This clone was detected a few times. In DNA, the CDR3 is TGTGCCAGCAGCTCCGGACTGTTCTCTGGAAACACCATATATTTT. Its translation: CASSSGLFSGNTIYF. This chain connects TRBV7-9 to TRBJ1-3; D is ambiguous. The CDR3 spans 15 residues. Trimming cost V 4 bases and J 0 bases, with 10 bases left between them. Germline V lookup: CDR1 SEHNR, CDR2 FQNEAQ (reference sequence).

V and J are TRBV25-1 and TRBJ1-2, with no clear D. The CDR3 extends over 14 amino acids. The germline V gene has CDR1 MGHDK and CDR2 SYGVNS. V lost 1 base and J lost 4, with 10 bases in between. The CDR3: CASSELEGSYGYTF. CDR3 bases: TGTGCCAGCAGTGAATTGGAGGGCAGCTATGGCTACACCTTC.

The V gene is TRBV28, the J gene TRBJ1-5, with 12 bases aligning to TRBD1. The CDR3 totals 17 residues. Germline V gene lookup returns CDR1 MDHEN and CDR2 SYDVKM. Germline trimming cut 3 bases from V and 2 bases from J; bases unmatched to any gene: 5. The chain's CDR3 is CASSLGQGARGNQPQHF. The CDR3 region has the DNA TGTGCCAGCAGTTTGGGACAGGGGGCAAGGGGCAATCAGCCCCAGCATTTT.